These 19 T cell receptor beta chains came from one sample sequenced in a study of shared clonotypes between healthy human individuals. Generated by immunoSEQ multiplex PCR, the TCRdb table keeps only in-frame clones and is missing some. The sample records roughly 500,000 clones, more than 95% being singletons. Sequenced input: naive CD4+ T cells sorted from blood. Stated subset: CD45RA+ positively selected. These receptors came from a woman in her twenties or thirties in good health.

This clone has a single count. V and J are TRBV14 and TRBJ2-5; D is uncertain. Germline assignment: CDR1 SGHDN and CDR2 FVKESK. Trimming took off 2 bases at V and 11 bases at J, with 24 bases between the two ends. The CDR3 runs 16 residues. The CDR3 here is CASSQPLETPKYPQYF. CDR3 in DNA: TGTGCCAGCAGCCAACCCTTAGAGACCCCAAAATACCCGCAGTACTTC.

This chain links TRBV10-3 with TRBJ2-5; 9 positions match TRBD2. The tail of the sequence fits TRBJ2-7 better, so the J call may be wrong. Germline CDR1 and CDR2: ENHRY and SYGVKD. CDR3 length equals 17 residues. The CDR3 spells CAISERRASGASYEQYF. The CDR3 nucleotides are TGTGCCATCAGTGAGAGGAGGGCTAGCGGGGCCTCCTACGAGCAGTACTTC.

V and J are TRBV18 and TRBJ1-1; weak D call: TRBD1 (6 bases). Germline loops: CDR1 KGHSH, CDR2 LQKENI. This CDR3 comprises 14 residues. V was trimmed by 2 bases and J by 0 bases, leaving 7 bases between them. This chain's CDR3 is CASSPRGVNTEAFF. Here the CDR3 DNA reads TGTGCCAGCTCACCAAGGGGGGTGAACACTGAAGCTTTCTTT.

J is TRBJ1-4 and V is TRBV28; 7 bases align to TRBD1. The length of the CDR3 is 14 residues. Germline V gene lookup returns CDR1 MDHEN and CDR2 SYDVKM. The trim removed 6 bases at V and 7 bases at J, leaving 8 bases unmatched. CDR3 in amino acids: CASSDRVFGEKLFF. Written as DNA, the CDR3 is TGTGCCAGCAGCGACAGGGTGTTCGGTGAAAAACTGTTTTTT.

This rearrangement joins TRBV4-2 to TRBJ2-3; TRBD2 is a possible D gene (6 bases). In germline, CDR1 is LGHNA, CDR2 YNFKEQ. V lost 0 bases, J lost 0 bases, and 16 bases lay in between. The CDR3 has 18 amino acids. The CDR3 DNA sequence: TGTGCCAGCAGCCAAGAGATCGTACGGCGGGATAGCACAGATACGCAGTATTTT. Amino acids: CASSQEIVRRDSTDTQYF.

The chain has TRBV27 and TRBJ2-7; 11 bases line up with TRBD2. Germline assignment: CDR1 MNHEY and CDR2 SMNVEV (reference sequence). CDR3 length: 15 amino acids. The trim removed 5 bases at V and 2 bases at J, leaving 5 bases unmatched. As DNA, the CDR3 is TGTGCCAGCAGTCGGGGACTAGCGGAGACCTACGAGCAGTACTTC. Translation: CASSRGLAETYEQYF.

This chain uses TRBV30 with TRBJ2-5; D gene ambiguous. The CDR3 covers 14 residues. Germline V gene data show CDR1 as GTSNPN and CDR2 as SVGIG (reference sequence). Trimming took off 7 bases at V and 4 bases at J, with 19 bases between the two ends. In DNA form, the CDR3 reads TGTGCCTCCCGGACGCGCCCGGGTCCAGAGACCCAGTACTTC. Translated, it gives CASRTRPGPETQYF.

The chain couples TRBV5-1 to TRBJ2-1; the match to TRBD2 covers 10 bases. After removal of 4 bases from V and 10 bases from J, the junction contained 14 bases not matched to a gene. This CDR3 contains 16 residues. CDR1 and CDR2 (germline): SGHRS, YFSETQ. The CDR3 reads CASSLPALAGVREQFF. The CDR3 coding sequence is TGCGCCAGCAGCCTACCCGCGCTAGCGGGAGTCAGAGAGCAGTTCTTC.

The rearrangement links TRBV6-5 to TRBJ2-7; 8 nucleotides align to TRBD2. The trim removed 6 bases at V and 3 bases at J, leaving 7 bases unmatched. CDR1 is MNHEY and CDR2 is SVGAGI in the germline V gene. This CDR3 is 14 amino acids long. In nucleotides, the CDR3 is TGTGCCAGCAGGCCACTAGCGGACTTCTACGAGCAGTACTTC. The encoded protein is CASRPLADFYEQYF.

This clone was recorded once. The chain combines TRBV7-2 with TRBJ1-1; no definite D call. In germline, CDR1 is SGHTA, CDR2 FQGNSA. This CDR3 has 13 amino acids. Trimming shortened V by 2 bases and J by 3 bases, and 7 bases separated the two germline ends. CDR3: CASSLQEDTEAFF. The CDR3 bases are TGTGCCAGCAGCTTACAGGAGGACACTGAAGCTTTCTTT.

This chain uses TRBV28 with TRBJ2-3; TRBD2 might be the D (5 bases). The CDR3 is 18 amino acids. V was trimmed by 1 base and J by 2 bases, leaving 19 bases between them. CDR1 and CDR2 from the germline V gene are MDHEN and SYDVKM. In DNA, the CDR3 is TGTGCCAGCAGTTTATACCCCCGGCGGGTGAGGGACACAGATACGCAGTATTTT. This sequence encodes CASSLYPRRVRDTDTQYF.

Written as DNA, the CDR3 is TGTGCCTGGAGTTGGCCCTTACGGGGCCTCTACGAGCAGTACTTC. This gives the protein CAWSWPLRGLYEQYF. The J gene is TRBJ2-7, the V gene TRBV30, with D perhaps assigned TRBD1 or TRBD2 (5 bases each). The germline V gene has CDR1 GTSNPN and CDR2 SVGIG (reference sequence). This CDR3 comprises 15 residues. Trimming pared 2 bases from V and 3 bases from J, leaving 17 bases between.

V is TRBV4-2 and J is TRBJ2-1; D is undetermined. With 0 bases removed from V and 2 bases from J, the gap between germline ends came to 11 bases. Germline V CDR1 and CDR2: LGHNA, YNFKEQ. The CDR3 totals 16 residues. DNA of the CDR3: TGTGCCAGCAGCCAAGATACCAGCGCGACCTACAATGAGCAGTTCTTC. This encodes CASSQDTSATYNEQFF.

CDR3 bases: TGTGCCAGTAGCCCCACCTCAGGCTACGAGCAGTACTTC. Its translation is CASSPTSGYEQYF. The V call is TRBV19, the J call TRBJ2-7; D gene unclear. CDR1 is LNHDA, CDR2 SQIVND, per germline (reference sequence). The CDR3 totals 13 residues. The V gene lost 6 bases and the J gene lost 3 bases, with 12 bases spanning the gap.

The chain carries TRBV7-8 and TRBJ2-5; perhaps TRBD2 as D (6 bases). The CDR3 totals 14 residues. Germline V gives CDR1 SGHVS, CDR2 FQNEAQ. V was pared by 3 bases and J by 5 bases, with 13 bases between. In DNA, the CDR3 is TGTGCCAGCAGCTTGGGGGGAACGATTGAGACCCAGTACTTC. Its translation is CASSLGGTIETQYF.

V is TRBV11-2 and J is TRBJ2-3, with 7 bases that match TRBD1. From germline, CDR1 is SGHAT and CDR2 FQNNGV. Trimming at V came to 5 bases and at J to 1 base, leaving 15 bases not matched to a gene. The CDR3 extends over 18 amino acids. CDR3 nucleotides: TGTGCCAGCAGCCTAGGACAGGCGACCCCAATTGGCACAGATACGCAGTATTTT. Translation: CASSLGQATPIGTDTQYF.

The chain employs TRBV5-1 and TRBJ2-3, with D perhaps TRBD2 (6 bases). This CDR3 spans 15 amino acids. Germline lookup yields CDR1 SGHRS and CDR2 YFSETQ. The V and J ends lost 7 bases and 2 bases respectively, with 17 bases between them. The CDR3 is CASRSGTYNTDTQYF. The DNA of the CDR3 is TGCGCCAGCCGCTCGGGGACTTACAACACAGATACGCAGTATTTT.

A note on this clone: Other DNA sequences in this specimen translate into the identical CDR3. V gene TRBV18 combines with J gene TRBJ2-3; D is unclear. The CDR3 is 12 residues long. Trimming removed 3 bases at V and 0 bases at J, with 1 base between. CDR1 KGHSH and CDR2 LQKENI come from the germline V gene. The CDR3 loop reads CASSPSTDTQYF. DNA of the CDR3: TGTGCCAGCTCACCTAGCACAGATACGCAGTATTTT. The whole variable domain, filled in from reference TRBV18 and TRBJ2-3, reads NAGVMQNPRHLVRRRGQEARLRCSPMKGHSHVYWYRQLPEEGLKFMVYLQKENIIDESGMPKERFSAEFPKEGPSILRIQQVVRGDSAAYFCASSPSTDTQYFGPGTRLTVL.

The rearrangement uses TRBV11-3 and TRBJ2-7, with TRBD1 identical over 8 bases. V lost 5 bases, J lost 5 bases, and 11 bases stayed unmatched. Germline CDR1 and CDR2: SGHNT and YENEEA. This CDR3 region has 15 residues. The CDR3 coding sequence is TGTGCCAGCAGCCCGAACGGACAGGGTACCCACGAGCAGTACTTC. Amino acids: CASSPNGQGTHEQYF.